The source of this TCR beta chain is a study of T cells in Graves' hyperthyroidism and ophthalmopathy. Points from the study as a whole: Prediction of ophthalmopathy progression came a median about 6 months pre-onset.

The sample holds many counts of this clonotype. Antigen: not known. Using RNA transcripts as the source, TCR beta CDR3 regions were amplified. A set of HTBI primers served as the primers for a first-round RT-PCR of the TCR CDR3. TCRdb reanalysed the multiplex PCR reads using MiXCR and keeps one entry per CDR3 protein. The sample lists about 420,000 distinct CDR3 sequences; approximately 15% were seen once. Exclusions: uncontrolled infection, other autoimmune disease, pregnancy, lactation. The source is a woman between 18 and 29 years old with Graves' hyperthyroidism. The sample comprised blood.

This chain's CDR3 is CASSLPGQGSTDTQYF. The CDR3 DNA reads as TGTGCCAGCAGCCTCCCGGGACAGGGTTCTACAGATACGCAGTATTTT. This rearrangement joins TRBV28 to TRBJ2-3; 9 bases fit TRBD1. This CDR3 region has 16 residues. The junction had 10 bases not matched to a gene; V was cut back by 6 bases and J by 3 bases. The germline V gene encodes CDR1 MDHEN and CDR2 SYDVKM.